The clone carrying this T cell receptor beta chain was counted ten times or more. Its antigen is not identified. The data derive from a study of T-cell memory formation after mild COVID-19. Whole-study findings and limits: Chiefly within CM and EM were the contracting CD4+ clones; CD8+ ones were within EMRA. The pre-infection memory compartment contained some responding clones, suggesting cross-reactive memory joined. Nothing confirmed that second-wave clones peaking on day 37 were specific for SARS-CoV-2. There was a balanced CD4/CD8 profile in clones contracting day 15 to 85, and later expanders leaned CD4+.

The CDR3 sequence is 15 residues long. Germline V gives CDR1 SGHRS, CDR2 YFSETQ. J was trimmed by 7 bases and V by 6 bases; bases with no gene match: 12. MiXCR, run by TCRdb on the 5' RACE reads, gives a single entry per CDR3 protein. The sample comprises some 180,000 distinct CDR3 sequences, 10% to 15% of which are singletons, and about 3.6% rests with the top ten. The chain uses TRBV5-1 and TRBJ2-2; TRBD2 aligns across 7 bases. Sequences were obtained from PBMCs or a T cell subset sorted from them (not recorded which). The receptor was isolated from a man between 18 and 29 years old who had mild COVID-19 (a few samples of this study predate the infection). Cell type and time point are not known. The CDR3 sequence: CASNRDSQRGGELFF. CDR3 bases: TGCGCCAGCAACCGGGACTCCCAGCGGGGCGGGGAGCTGTTTTTT.